These 18 T cell receptor beta chains were sequenced from one sample in a study of blood T cell repertoires in COVID-19. Profiled with immunoSEQ multiplex PCR; TCRdb holds only in-frame clones, not every one. The table has 80,000 to 100,000 clones, around 84% seen once. The sample consisted of peripheral blood. These receptors all stem from a woman aged 60-75 years in a cohort sampled during active or convalescent COVID-19.

The chain employs TRBV18 and TRBJ1-1; a weak D match, TRBD1 (5 bases). V lost 10 bases and J 5 bases, leaving 17 bases between the germline ends. CDR3 length: 13 residues. Germline V lookup: CDR1 KGHSH, CDR2 LQKENI. The CDR3 sequence: CATNPGVGTEAFF. The DNA of the CDR3 is TGTGCCACTAACCCGGGGGTTGGAACTGAAGCTTTCTTT.

The chain is built from TRBV24-1 and TRBJ2-7, with D perhaps TRBD1 (6 bases). This CDR3 is 12 amino acids long. The germline V gene encodes CDR1 KGHDR and CDR2 SFDVKD. V was clipped by 7 bases and J by 3 bases, with 9 bases between them. The CDR3 is CATRGQIYEQYF. The CDR3 DNA reads TGTGCCACCAGGGGACAAATCTACGAGCAGTACTTC.

This clone came up a few times. The chain is built from TRBV2 and TRBJ1-6; D is possibly TRBD1 (5 bases). V dropped 2 bases and J dropped 7 bases, with 9 bases sitting between them. The CDR3 is 14 amino acids. The V gene's germline CDR1 is SNHLY and CDR2 FYNNEI. The CDR3: CASSEWQGNSPLHF. CDR3 nucleotide sequence: TGTGCCAGCAGTGAATGGCAGGGAAATTCACCCCTCCACTTT.

The chain couples TRBV30 to TRBJ1-4; D not certain. The germline V gene encodes CDR1 GTSNPN and CDR2 SVGIG (reference sequence). Trimming pared 1 base from V and 0 bases from J, leaving 12 bases between. The CDR3 extends over 16 amino acids. CDR3 in amino acids: CAWSGAGPATNEKLFF. The CDR3 region has the DNA TGTGCCTGGAGTGGGGCAGGTCCTGCAACTAATGAAAAACTGTTTTTT.

V usage is TRBV5-1 and J usage is TRBJ1-2; 8 bases are shared with TRBD1. The ends lost 0 bases at V and 8 bases at J; junction bases unmatched: 9. Germline assignment: CDR1 SGHRS and CDR2 YFSETQ. The CDR3 contains 15 residues. Here the CDR3 DNA reads TGCGCCAGCAGCTTGGCTCCCAGGGGGCAAACCGGCTACACCTTC. It translates to CASSLAPRGQTGYTF.

This clone was seen only once. The chain combines TRBV6-5 with TRBJ1-1; no definite D call. The CDR3 length is 14 residues. In germline, CDR1 is MNHEY, CDR2 SVGAGI. The germline V and J ends were trimmed by 4 bases and 5 bases, with 14 bases remaining between them. The CDR3 coding sequence is TGTGCCAGCAGTTTTACGGTCGGGGAGACTGAAGCTTTCTTT. Protein product: CASSFTVGETEAFF.

The V and J genes are TRBV19 and TRBJ2-5; D remains unclear. Deletions cut 5 bases from V and 4 bases from J, with 11 bases between. CDR3 length: 13 residues. In germline, CDR1 is LNHDA, CDR2 SQIVND (reference sequence). CDR3 bases: TGTGCCAGTAGTGCGCTAGTTGGAGAGACCCAGTACTTC. It yields the protein CASSALVGETQYF. Using reference TRBV19 and TRBJ2-5 for the parts outside the CDR3, the full variable domain is DGGITQSPKYLFRKEGQNVTLSCEQNLNHDAMYWYRQDPGQGLRLIYYSQIVNDFQKGDIAEGYSVSREKKESFPLTVTSAQKNPTAFYLCASSALVGETQYFGPGTRLLVL.

The chain links TRBV5-1 to TRBJ1-2; a possible D gene is TRBD1 (5 bases). There are 15 residues in the CDR3. The V gene lost 0 bases and the J gene lost 2 bases, with 11 bases spanning the gap. Germline loops: CDR1 SGHRS, CDR2 YFSETQ. The CDR3 nucleotides read TGCGCCAGCAGCTTGGTCGGGGGTACGAACTATGGCTACACCTTC. Protein: CASSLVGGTNYGYTF. The variable domain in full, completed from reference TRBV5-1 and TRBJ1-2, reads KAGVTQTPRYLIKTRGQQVTLSCSPISGHRSVSWYQQTPGQGLQFLFEYFSETQRNKGNFPGRFSGRQFSNSRSEMNVSTLELGDSALYLCASSLVGGTNYGYTFGSGTRLTVV.

The rearrangement joins TRBV6-5 to TRBJ1-5; TRBD1 is a possible D gene (6 bases). Germline values: CDR1 MNHEY, CDR2 SVGAGI. The CDR3 has 13 residues. Trimming took off 6 bases at V and 7 bases at J, with 13 bases between the two ends. CDR3 amino acids: CASRPTGNQPQHF. The CDR3 DNA sequence: TGTGCCAGCAGACCAACAGGGAACCAGCCCCAGCATTTT.

The chain has TRBV18 and TRBJ1-2, with a possible D match to TRBD1 (6 bases). In germline, CDR1 is KGHSH, CDR2 LQKENI. V lost 4 bases and J lost 2, with 11 bases in between. CDR3 size: 14 residues. The CDR3 DNA reads TGTGCCAGCTCACGGGCCGGGACAAACTATGGCTACACCTTC. Encoded protein: CASSRAGTNYGYTF.

The V and J genes are TRBV7-9 and TRBJ1-1; 7 bases align to TRBD1. V lost 5 bases to trimming and J lost 5 bases; unmatched junction nucleotides: 11. The CDR3 is 15 residues long. Germline V gene data show CDR1 as SEHNR and CDR2 as FQNEAQ (reference sequence). CDR3 protein: CASSPTGRGSTEAFF. The CDR3 DNA is TGTGCCAGCAGCCCGACGGGCAGGGGGAGTACTGAAGCTTTCTTT.

Turning to this clone: At one boundary the junction diverges from the germline segment, which might be a read error. The chain recombines TRBV2 with TRBJ1-2, with D tentatively TRBD1 (6 bases). Germline V gene sequence: CDR1 SNHLY, CDR2 FYNNEI. The CDR3 is 13 amino acids. The CDR3 DNA is TGTGCCGGCAGGGGCAGAGCTAACTATGGCTACACCTTC. Translating it yields CAGRGRANYGYTF.

The rearrangement joins TRBV5-8 to TRBJ1-1; D is undetermined. In germline, CDR1 is SGHTS, CDR2 YDEGEE. The CDR3 contains 14 residues. The germline V and J ends were trimmed by 4 bases and 10 bases, with 20 bases remaining between them. CDR3 in DNA: TGTGCCAGCAGCATCACCTCTGGCAGGCGTGCAGCTTTCTTT. Translated: CASSITSGRRAAFF. The variable domain in full, completed from reference TRBV5-8 and TRBJ1-1, reads EAGVTQSPTHLIKTRGQQATLRCSPISGHTSVYWYQQALGLGLQFLLWYDEGEERNRGNFPPRFSGRQFPNYSSELNVNALELEDSALYLCASSITSGRRAAFFGQGTRLTVV.

The CDR3, as DNA: TGTGCCAGCAGCCGTTCAGGGGGCATTTACGAGCAGTACTTC. Its protein is CASSRSGGIYEQYF. The gene calls are TRBV6-5 and TRBJ2-7; 8 bases fit TRBD1. Germline V gene sequence: CDR1 MNHEY, CDR2 SVGAGI. J was trimmed by 4 bases and V by 6 bases; bases with no gene match: 8. This CDR3 spans 14 amino acids.

Here the CDR3 DNA reads TGTGCCAGCGGACGCCCGACGGGATCGATGAACACTGAAGCTTTCTTT. Translated: CASGRPTGSMNTEAFF. V gene TRBV6-6 combines with J gene TRBJ1-1; the D is unclear. V was trimmed by 8 bases and J by 0 bases, leaving 19 bases between them. This CDR3 is 16 amino acids long. Germline V lookup: CDR1 MNHNY, CDR2 SVGAGI (reference sequence).

V gene TRBV2 combines with J gene TRBJ2-5, with a possible D match to TRBD1 (6 bases). CDR3 length: 13 residues. The V gene's germline CDR1 is SNHLY and CDR2 FYNNEI. Trimming took 7 bases from V and 2 from J, leaving 11 bases between them. CDR3 loop: CASNRDLQETQYF. The CDR3 DNA is TGTGCCAGCAACAGGGATCTTCAAGAGACCCAGTACTTC.

The chain links TRBV10-3 to TRBJ2-3; TRBD1 is a possible D gene (7 bases). CDR1 is ENHRY and CDR2 is SYGVKD in the germline V gene. This CDR3 region has 16 residues. Trimming shortened V by 2 bases and J by 5 bases, and 17 bases separated the two germline ends. CDR3 DNA: TGTGCCATCAGTGAGCGGCAGGCAGGGGGACTAGATACGCAGTATTTT. Its protein product is CAISERQAGGLDTQYF.

The V gene is TRBV18, the J gene TRBJ1-5, with TRBD1 matching 9 bases. Trimming at V came to 3 bases and at J to 6 bases, leaving 3 bases not matched to a gene. This CDR3 is built from 14 residues. Germline CDR1 and CDR2: KGHSH and LQKENI. CDR3 sequence: CASSPRDRVQPQHF. CDR3 DNA: TGTGCCAGCTCACCGAGGGACAGGGTTCAGCCCCAGCATTTT.